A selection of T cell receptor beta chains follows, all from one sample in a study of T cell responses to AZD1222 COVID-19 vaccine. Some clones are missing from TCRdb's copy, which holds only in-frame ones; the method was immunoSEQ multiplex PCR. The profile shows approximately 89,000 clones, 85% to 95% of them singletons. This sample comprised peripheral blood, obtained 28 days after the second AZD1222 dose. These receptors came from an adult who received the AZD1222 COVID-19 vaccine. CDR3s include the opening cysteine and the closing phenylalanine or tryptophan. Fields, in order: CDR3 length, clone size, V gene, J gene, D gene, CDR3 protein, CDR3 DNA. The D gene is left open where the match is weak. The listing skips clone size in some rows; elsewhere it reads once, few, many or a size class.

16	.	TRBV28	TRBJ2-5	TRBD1	CASSSRGDRDKETQYF	TGTGCCAGCAGCTCTCGGGGGGACAGGGATAAAGAGACCCAGTACTTC
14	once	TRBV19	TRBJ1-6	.	CASTEDRGNSPLHF	TGTGCCAGTACCGAGGACAGAGGGAATTCACCCCTCCACTTT
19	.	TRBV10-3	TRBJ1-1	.	CAISVHPAGLQGENTEAFF	TGTGCCATCAGTGTGCACCCAGCGGGATTGCAGGGCGAGAACACTGAAGCTTTCTTT
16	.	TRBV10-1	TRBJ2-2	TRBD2	CASSDYSGENTGELFF	TGCGCCAGCAGTGACTATAGCGGGGAAAACACCGGGGAGCTGTTTTTT
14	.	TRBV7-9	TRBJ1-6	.	CASSLTVGNSPLHF	TGTGCCAGCAGCTTAACGGTCGGTAATTCACCCCTCCACTTT
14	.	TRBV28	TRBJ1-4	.	CASSLSRFNEKLFF	TGTGCCAGCAGTTTAAGCAGGTTTAATGAAAAACTGTTTTTT
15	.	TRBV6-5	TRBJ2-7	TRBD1	CASSRGQSYFYEQYF	TGTGCCAGCAGTAGGGGACAGTCGTATTTCTACGAGCAGTACTTC
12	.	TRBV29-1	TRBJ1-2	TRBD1	CSAKGQVNGYTF	TGCAGCGCTAAAGGACAGGTGAATGGCTACACCTTC
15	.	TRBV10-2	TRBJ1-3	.	CASLPSTGSGNTIYF	TGCGCCAGTCTCCCTTCCACAGGGTCGGGAAACACCATATATTTT
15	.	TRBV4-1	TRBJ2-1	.	CASSQDPRSNNEQFF	TGCGCCAGCAGCCAAGATCCCCGCTCCAACAATGAGCAGTTCTTC
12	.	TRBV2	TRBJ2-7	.	CASSRTPYEQYF	TGTGCCAGCAGTAGGACCCCTTACGAGCAGTACTTC
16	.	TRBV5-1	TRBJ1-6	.	CASSSGTGTNNSPLHF	TGCGCCAGCAGCTCAGGAACCGGGACCAATAATTCACCCCTCCACTTT
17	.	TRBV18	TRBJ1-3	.	CASSPITGLVSGNTIYF	TGTGCCAGCTCACCTATTACAGGCTTAGTCTCTGGAAACACCATATATTTT
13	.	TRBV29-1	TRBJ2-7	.	CSVRWGVAYEQYF	TGCAGCGTCCGGTGGGGGGTAGCCTACGAGCAGTACTTC
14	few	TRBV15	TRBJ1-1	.	CATSRDYGVVEAFF	TGTGCCACCAGCAGAGATTATGGGGTAGTTGAAGCTTTCTTT
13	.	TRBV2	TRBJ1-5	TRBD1	CASRSTGGQPQHF	TGTGCCAGCAGGTCTACAGGGGGACAGCCCCAGCATTTT
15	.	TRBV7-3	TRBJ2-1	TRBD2	CASSSAAGAYNEQFF	TGTGCCAGCAGCTCCGCCGCGGGGGCCTACAATGAGCAGTTCTTC
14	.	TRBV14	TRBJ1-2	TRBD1	CASSQGQGTRGYTF	TGTGCCAGCAGCCAAGGACAGGGGACAAGAGGCTACACCTTC
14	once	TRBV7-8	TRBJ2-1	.	CASSLFPGPGEQFF	TGTGCCAGCAGTCTCTTCCCGGGCCCGGGTGAGCAGTTCTTC
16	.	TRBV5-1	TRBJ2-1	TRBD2	CASSLVSGLNYNEQFF	TGCGCCAGCAGCTTGGTATCGGGACTAAACTACAATGAGCAGTTCTTC
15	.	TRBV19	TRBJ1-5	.	CASSMRWDSNQPQHF	TGTGCCAGTAGTATGAGATGGGACAGCAATCAGCCCCAGCATTTT
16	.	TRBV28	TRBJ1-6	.	CASSARRAYIGSPLHF	TGTGCCAGCAGTGCGAGGAGGGCCTATATTGGTTCACCCCTCCACTTT
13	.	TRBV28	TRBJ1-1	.	CASSWGRDTEAFF	TGTGCCAGCTCCTGGGGTCGGGACACTGAAGCTTTCTTT
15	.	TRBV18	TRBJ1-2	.	CASSPPSRSNYGYTF	TGTGCCAGCTCACCACCAAGCAGATCTAACTATGGCTACACCTTC
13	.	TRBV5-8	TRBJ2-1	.	CASSLAGFIEQFF	TGTGCCAGCAGCTTAGCAGGGTTTATTGAGCAGTTCTTC
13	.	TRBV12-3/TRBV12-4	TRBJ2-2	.	CASSFAATGELFF	TGTGCCAGCAGTTTTGCAGCCACCGGGGAGCTGTTTTTT
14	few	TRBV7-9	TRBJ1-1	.	CASSLANMNTEAFF	TGTGCCAGCAGCTTAGCGAACATGAACACTGAAGCTTTCTTT
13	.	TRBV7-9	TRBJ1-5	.	CASSLEANQPQHF	TGTGCCAGCAGCTTAGAGGCCAATCAGCCCCAGCATTTT
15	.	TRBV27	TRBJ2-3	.	CASSLSGVSTDTQYF	TGTGCCAGCAGTTTATCGGGAGTTAGTACAGATACGCAGTATTTT
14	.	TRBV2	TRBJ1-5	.	CASLPGGVGEPQHF	TGTGCCAGCCTCCCGGGGGGGGTTGGGGAGCCCCAGCATTTT
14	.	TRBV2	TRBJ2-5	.	CASSTQQEQETQYF	TGTGCCAGCAGTACCCAGCAGGAGCAAGAGACCCAGTACTTC
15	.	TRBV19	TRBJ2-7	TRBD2	CASMGGGSRSYEQYF	TGTGCCAGTATGGGAGGCGGGAGCCGCTCCTACGAGCAGTACTTC
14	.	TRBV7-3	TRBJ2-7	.	CASSFSSDSYEQYF	TGTGCCAGCAGCTTTTCTAGCGACTCATACGAGCAGTACTTC
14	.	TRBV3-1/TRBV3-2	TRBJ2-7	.	CASSLKGATYEQYF	TGTGCCAGCAGCTTGAAAGGGGCGACCTACGAGCAGTACTTC
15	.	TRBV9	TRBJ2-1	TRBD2	CASSPREGTYNEQFF	TGTGCCAGCAGCCCCAGGGAGGGAACCTACAATGAGCAGTTCTTC